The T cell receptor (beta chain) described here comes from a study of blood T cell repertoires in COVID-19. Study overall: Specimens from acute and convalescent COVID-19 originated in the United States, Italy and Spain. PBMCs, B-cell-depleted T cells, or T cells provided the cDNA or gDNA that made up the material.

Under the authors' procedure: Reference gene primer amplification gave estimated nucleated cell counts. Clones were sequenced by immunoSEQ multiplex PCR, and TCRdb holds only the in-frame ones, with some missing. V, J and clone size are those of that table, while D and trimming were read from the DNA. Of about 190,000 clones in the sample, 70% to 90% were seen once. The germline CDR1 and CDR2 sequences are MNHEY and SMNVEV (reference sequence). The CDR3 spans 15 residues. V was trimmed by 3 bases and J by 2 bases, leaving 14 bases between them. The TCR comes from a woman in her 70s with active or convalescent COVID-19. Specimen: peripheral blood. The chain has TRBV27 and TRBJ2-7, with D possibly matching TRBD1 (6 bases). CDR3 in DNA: TGTGCCAGCAGTTTGCGTAGGGGGAACCCCTACGAGCAGTACTTC. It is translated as CASSLRRGNPYEQYF.